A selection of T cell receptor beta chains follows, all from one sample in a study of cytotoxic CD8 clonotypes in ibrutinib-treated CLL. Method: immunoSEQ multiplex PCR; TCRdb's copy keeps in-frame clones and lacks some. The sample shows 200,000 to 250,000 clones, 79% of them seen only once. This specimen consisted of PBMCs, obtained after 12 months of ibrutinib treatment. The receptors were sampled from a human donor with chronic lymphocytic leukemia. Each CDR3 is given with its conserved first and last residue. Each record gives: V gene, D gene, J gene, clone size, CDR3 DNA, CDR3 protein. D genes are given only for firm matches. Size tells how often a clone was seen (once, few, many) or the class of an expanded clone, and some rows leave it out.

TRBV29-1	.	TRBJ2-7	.	TGCAGCGTTGCAGACTACGAGCAGTACTTC	CSVADYEQYF
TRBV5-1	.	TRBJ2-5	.	TGCGCCAGCAGCTCTGGTGAGACCCAGTACTTC	CASSSGETQYF
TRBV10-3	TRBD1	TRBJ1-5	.	TGTGCCATCAGTGAGCCGGGACAGGGGGCACAGCCCCAGCATTTT	CAISEPGQGAQPQHF
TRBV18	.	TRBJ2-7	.	TGTGCCAGCTCACAAGACAAGGGAGGCTACGAGCAGTACTTC	CASSQDKGGYEQYF
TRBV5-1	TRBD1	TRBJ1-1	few	TGCGCCAGCAGCCTCGGACAGGGAGGACGGGCTTTCTTT	CASSLGQGGRAFF
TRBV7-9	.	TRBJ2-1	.	TGTGCCAGCAGCGACTCGGGGGGCTCAATGTACAATGAGCAGTTCTTC	CASSDSGGSMYNEQFF
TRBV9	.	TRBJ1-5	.	TGTGCCAGCAGCGTTGGGGGGACTCAGCCCCAGCATTTT	CASSVGGTQPQHF
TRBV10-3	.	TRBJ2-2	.	TGTGCCATCCGTGGAGAGACCACCGGGGAGCTGTTTTTT	CAIRGETTGELFF
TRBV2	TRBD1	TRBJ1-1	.	TGTGCCAGCAGGGGACAGTACACTGAAGCTTTCTTT	CASRGQYTEAFF
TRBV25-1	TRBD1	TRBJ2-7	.	TGTGCCAGCAGTGCTGGGACAGGCAATTACGAGCAGTACTTC	CASSAGTGNYEQYF
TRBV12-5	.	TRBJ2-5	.	TGTGCTAGTGGCCGGGGTTTGGAGACCCAGTACTTC	CASGRGLETQYF
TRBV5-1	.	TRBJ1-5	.	TGCGCCAGCAGCTTCGGACCGGGCAGTAGCAATCAGCCCCAGCATTTT	CASSFGPGSSNQPQHF
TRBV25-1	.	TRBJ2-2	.	TGTGCCAGCAGTGCTTTCCGGGACTTCAACACCGGGGAGCTGTTTTTT	CASSAFRDFNTGELFF
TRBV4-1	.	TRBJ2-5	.	TGCGCCAGCAGCCAAGATGTGCCGGACCGCGGGGAGACCCAGTACTTC	CASSQDVPDRGETQYF
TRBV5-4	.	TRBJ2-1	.	TGTGCCAGCAGCTTGGGGGACTCACTTCCTCACAATGAGCAGTTCTTC	CASSLGDSLPHNEQFF
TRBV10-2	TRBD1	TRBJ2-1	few	TGCGCCAGCAGCGGGACAGCTTACAATGAGCAGTTCTTC	CASSGTAYNEQFF
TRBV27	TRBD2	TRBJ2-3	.	TGTGCCAGCAGTCCTTCCCCGACTAGCGGGGGGGCCAGGACGCAGTATTTT	CASSPSPTSGGARTQYF
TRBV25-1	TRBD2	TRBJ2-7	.	TGTGCCAGCAAGCGGGGGAACTACGAGCAGTACTTC	CASKRGNYEQYF
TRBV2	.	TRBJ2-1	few	TGTGCCAGCGGGGGCTCATCAAGCTCCTACAATGAGCAGTTCTTC	CASGGSSSSYNEQFF
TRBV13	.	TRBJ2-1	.	TGTGCCAGCAAACGCCGGGGACTTTCCTACAATGAGCAGTTCTTC	CASKRRGLSYNEQFF
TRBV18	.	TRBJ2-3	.	TGTGCCAGCTCACCACCCCAGGGGAGTGCCCCAGATACGCAGTATTTT	CASSPPQGSAPDTQYF
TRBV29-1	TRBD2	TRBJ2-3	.	TGCAGCGTTCGGGCGGGAGGGGCAGATACGCAGTATTTT	CSVRAGGADTQYF
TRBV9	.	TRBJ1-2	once	TGTGCCACCGGGAGGACCGAAACGGGGGGGATCTATGGCTACACCTTC	CATGRTETGGIYGYTF
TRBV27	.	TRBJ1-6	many	TGTGCCAGCAGTTTATGGATCGCAGGCAGTAATTCACCCCTCCACTTT	CASSLWIAGSNSPLHF
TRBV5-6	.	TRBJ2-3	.	TGTGCCAGCAGCTTGGTAACCCCCACAGATACGCAGTATTTT	CASSLVTPTDTQYF
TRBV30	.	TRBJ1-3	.	TGTGCCTGGAGTGTACTGAACAGCTACTCTGGAAACACCATATATTTT	CAWSVLNSYSGNTIYF
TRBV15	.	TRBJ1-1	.	TGTGCCACCAGCAGAGGGTTAGCGAATGAAGCTTTCTTT	CATSRGLANEAFF
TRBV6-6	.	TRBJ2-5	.	TGTGCCAGCACCCAGCTACCCTGGGGGCGGGAGACCCAGTACTTC	CASTQLPWGRETQYF
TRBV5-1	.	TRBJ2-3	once	TGCGCCAGCAGCTTGAGGCCTAGCAGCACAGATACGCAGTATTTT	CASSLRPSSTDTQYF
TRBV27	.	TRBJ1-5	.	TGTGCCAGCAGTCCCGCGCGGGCCCTAGAACCCAATCAGCCCCAGCATTTT	CASSPARALEPNQPQHF
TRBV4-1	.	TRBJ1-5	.	TGCGCCAGCACCCCGGGGGGATATAGCAATCAGCCCCAGCATTTT	CASTPGGYSNQPQHF
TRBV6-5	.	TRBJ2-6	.	TGTGCCAGCCTTGGCAGCTCTGGGGCCAACGTCCTGACTTTC	CASLGSSGANVLTF
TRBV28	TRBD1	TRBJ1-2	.	TGTGCCAGCACCCCCGGGACAGGGGATGGCTACACCTTC	CASTPGTGDGYTF
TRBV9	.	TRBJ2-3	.	TGTGCCAGCAGCGGCCGACTAGGAGATACGCAGTATTTT	CASSGRLGDTQYF
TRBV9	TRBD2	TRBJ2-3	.	TGTGCCAGCAGCGTGGGACCGGGACTAGCGTCCACAGATACGCAGTATTTT	CASSVGPGLASTDTQYF
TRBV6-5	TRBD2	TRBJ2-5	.	TGTGCCAGCAGTTACTCGACTAGCATCCTGGAGACCCAGTACTTC	CASSYSTSILETQYF
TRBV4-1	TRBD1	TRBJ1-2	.	TGCGCCAGCAGCCTGGACAGGGTTGACTATGGCTACACCTTC	CASSLDRVDYGYTF
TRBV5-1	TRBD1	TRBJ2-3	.	TGCGCCAGCAGCCAAGGGGACAGCGGCACAGATACGCAGTATTTT	CASSQGDSGTDTQYF
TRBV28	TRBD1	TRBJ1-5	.	TGTGCCAGCAGTCAGACAGGGGGAAGTCAGCCCCAGCATTTT	CASSQTGGSQPQHF
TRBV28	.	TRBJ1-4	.	TGTGCCAGCACCGCTTCAGGGGAACAGGGAGGAGAAAAACTGTTTTTT	CASTASGEQGGEKLFF
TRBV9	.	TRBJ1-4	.	TGTGCCAGCAGCCGACAGAATGAAAAACTGTTTTTT	CASSRQNEKLFF
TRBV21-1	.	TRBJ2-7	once	TGTGCCAGCAGCAAAAACCCCTTTCGCACCCGGACTAGCGGGAGACCCACCTACGAGCAGTACTTC	CASSKNPFRTRTSGRPTYEQYF
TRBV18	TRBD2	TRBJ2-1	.	TGTGCCAGCTCACTCCAGTCTAGCGGGGGAATGTCCTACAATGAGCAGTTCTTC	CASSLQSSGGMSYNEQFF
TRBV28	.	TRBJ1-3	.	TGTGCCAGCATGGGGTTTTTGACAACCTCTGGAAACACCATATATTTT	CASMGFLTTSGNTIYF
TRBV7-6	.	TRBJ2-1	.	TGTGCCAGCAGCTGGCCGGGTGACCCTGAGCAGTTCTTC	CASSWPGDPEQFF